The 17 T cell receptor beta chains below were found in one sample sequenced in a study of blood T cell repertoires in COVID-19. Repertoires were generated with immunoSEQ multiplex PCR, while TCRdb's copy carries only in-frame clones and drops some. Of some 140,000 clones in the sample, almost 80% were seen once. Sequenced material: peripheral blood. The receptors originated from a man in his 60s who had recovered from COVID-19.

Concerning this clone: Sequence at one end of the junction differs from germline and may be a read error. J is TRBJ2-2 and V is TRBV7-7, with D perhaps matching TRBD2 (5 bases). This CDR3 is built from 17 residues. Germline CDR1 SSHAT, CDR2 FNYEAQ (reference sequence). The CDR3 loop reads CASSPPRSAVNTGELFF. The CDR3 DNA reads TGTGCTAGCAGCCCACCTCGTTCAGCGGTGAACACCGGGGAGCTGTTTTTT.

The chain is built from TRBV4-2 and TRBJ2-2; TRBD2 matches 9 bases. The CDR3 has 17 amino acids. Germline V gene sequence: CDR1 LGHNA, CDR2 YNFKEQ. The ends lost 2 bases at V and 5 bases at J; junction bases unmatched: 9. This chain's CDR3 is CASSQSPGLATTGELFF. The CDR3 DNA reads as TGTGCCAGCAGCCAATCCCCGGGACTAGCAACGACCGGGGAGCTGTTTTTT.

The chain recombines TRBV14 with TRBJ2-7, with TRBD2 matching 9 bases. This CDR3 is built from 15 residues. V dropped 3 bases and J dropped 2; count of bases not matched to a gene: 5. Germline V gene data show CDR1 as SGHDN and CDR2 as FVKESK. The CDR3 loop reads CASSHPTSGTYEQYF. In nucleotides, the CDR3 is TGTGCCAGCAGCCACCCGACTAGCGGTACCTACGAGCAGTACTTC.

The chain combines TRBV5-4 with TRBJ2-5; D unresolved. The CDR3 has 14 residues. Germline V gives CDR1 SGHNT, CDR2 YYREEE (reference sequence). V lost 0 bases and J 5 bases, leaving 11 bases between the germline ends. CDR3 region: CASSLAGARETQYF. The CDR3 DNA follows: TGTGCCAGCAGCTTGGCCGGCGCGAGGGAGACCCAGTACTTC.

The chain has TRBV7-8 and TRBJ1-3; no reliable D call. Germline V gene sequence: CDR1 SGHVS, CDR2 FQNEAQ. This CDR3 is 17 amino acids long. Trimming shortened V by 0 bases and J by 0 bases, and 12 bases separated the two germline ends. CDR3 residues: CASSLASLSLSGNTIYF. CDR3 nucleotide sequence: TGTGCCAGCAGCTTAGCCTCTCTGAGCCTCTCTGGAAACACCATATATTTT.

V usage is TRBV3-1 (or the pseudogene TRBV3-2) and J usage is TRBJ2-5; possible D gene TRBD2, 6 bases. The ends were cut back, 4 bases at V and 4 bases at J, with 13 bases in the middle. Per germline, CDR1 LGHDT and CDR2 YNNKEL (reference sequence). This CDR3 spans 14 amino acids. CDR3 region: CASSPPGRGETQYF. The CDR3 nucleotides read TGTGCCAGCAGCCCCCCCGGGAGAGGAGAGACCCAGTACTTC.

The chain links TRBV27 to TRBJ2-7; 7 bases are a match to TRBD1. The CDR3 runs to 15 residues. J was trimmed by 1 base and V by 4 bases; bases with no gene match: 7. Germline assignment: CDR1 MNHEY and CDR2 SMNVEV (reference sequence). The CDR3, as DNA: TGTGCCAGCAGTTCGGTAAGACAGGGTTCCTACGAGCAGTACTTC. This encodes CASSSVRQGSYEQYF.

This clone has just one count. Mismatch with germline at one junction end may stem from a read error. Additional DNA sequences in this sample encode the identical CDR3. The chain employs TRBV7-3 and TRBJ2-2; 16 positions match TRBD2. Germline V gene data show CDR1 as SGHTA and CDR2 as FQGTGA. The CDR3 covers 16 residues. CDR3 loop: CASSSGLAGGPGELFF. As DNA, the CDR3 is TGCGCCAGCAGCTCGGGACTAGCGGGGGGGCCCGGGGAGCTGTTTTTT.

V usage is TRBV9 and J usage is TRBJ2-7; TRBD1 matches 10 bases. CDR3 length: 13 residues. V dropped 4 bases and J dropped 10; count of bases not matched to a gene: 8. Germline-derived CDR1 and CDR2 are SGDLS and YYNGEE. CDR3 sequence: CASSTTGTGEQYF. DNA for the CDR3: TGTGCCAGCAGCACAACCGGGACAGGGGAACAGTACTTC.

This clone was seen more than once but under ten times. The chain has TRBV21-1 and TRBJ1-6. TRBV21-1 corresponds to a pseudogene. This CDR3 is 13 amino acids long. CDR3 sequence: CASSKGGKSPLHF. CDR3 nucleotide sequence: TGTGCCAGCAGCAAGGGGGGTAAGTCACCCCTCCACTTT.

The rearrangement uses TRBV2 and TRBJ1-6; tentative D call: TRBD1 (6 bases). V was clipped by 4 bases and J by 8 bases, with 15 bases between them. Germline-derived CDR1 and CDR2 are SNHLY and FYNNEI. The CDR3 loop spans 15 amino acids. CDR3 bases: TGTGCCAGCAGTGTGCGCCGGACAGAACATTCACCCCTCCACTTT. The encoded protein is CASSVRRTEHSPLHF.

The chain has TRBV6-5 and TRBJ1-5; 9 nucleotides line up with TRBD1. Germline V gene sequence: CDR1 MNHEY, CDR2 SVGAGI. The ends lost 4 bases at V and 7 bases at J; junction bases unmatched: 8. This CDR3 has 15 residues. CDR3 coding DNA: TGTGCCAGCAGTTCAACCTTGGACAGGGGCCAGCCCCAGCATTTT. Protein product: CASSSTLDRGQPQHF.

V is TRBV3-1 (or the pseudogene TRBV3-2) and J is TRBJ2-3; D is uncertain. The germline V gene encodes CDR1 LGHDT and CDR2 YNNKEL (reference sequence). The CDR3 runs 15 residues. V lost 0 bases, J lost 4 bases, and 11 bases lay in between. CDR3 sequence: CASSQDTWSPDTQYF. DNA for the CDR3: TGTGCCAGCAGCCAAGATACATGGAGCCCAGATACGCAGTATTTT.

In this sample, this clone turned up once. The V gene is TRBV10-3, the J gene TRBJ1-1; perhaps TRBD1 as D (6 bases). The CDR3 has 13 residues. V was trimmed by 10 bases and J by 0 bases, leaving 12 bases between them. Germline loops: CDR1 ENHRY, CDR2 SYGVKD. In nucleotides, the CDR3 is TGTGCCACTAGGGGGATCATGAACACTGAAGCTTTCTTT. It translates to CATRGIMNTEAFF.

The chain uses TRBV6-6 and TRBJ2-7; 12 bases fit TRBD2. This CDR3 is built from 19 residues. V lost 5 bases and J lost 6; bases outside the gene matches: 20. The germline gives CDR1 MNHNY, CDR2 SVGAGI (reference sequence). The CDR3 protein is CASSPRILAGGVTGAEQYF. DNA for the CDR3: TGTGCCAGCAGTCCCCGGATACTAGCGGGAGGAGTAACCGGAGCCGAGCAGTACTTC.

The rearrangement uses TRBV27 and TRBJ1-3; the match to TRBD1 covers 8 bases. This CDR3 spans 15 amino acids. Trimming removed 2 bases from V and 4 bases from J; junction bases left unmatched: 4. Germline V gene lookup returns CDR1 MNHEY and CDR2 SMNVEV (reference sequence). The CDR3: CASSLGTGAGNTIYF. DNA of the CDR3: TGTGCCAGCAGTTTAGGGACAGGAGCCGGAAACACCATATATTTT.

The chain combines TRBV7-2 with TRBJ1-4; TRBD1 might be the D (5 bases). Trimming stripped 2 bases from V and 2 bases from J, with 9 bases between. The CDR3 has 15 amino acids. Looked up from germline, CDR1 is SGHTA and CDR2 is FQGNSA. The CDR3 reads CASSLIAGTNEKLFF. The DNA of the CDR3 is TGTGCCAGCAGCTTAATTGCAGGGACTAATGAAAAACTGTTTTTT.